This TCR beta chain derives from a study of blood T cell repertoires in COVID-19. A Seattle source enrolled patients during active infection and followed them longitudinally. The germline V gene encodes CDR1 LNHDA and CDR2 SQIVND (reference sequence). V lost 6 bases and J lost 2, with 10 bases in between. The CDR3 is made up of 13 amino acids. In its sample, this clone was seen a few times. Libraries were prepared by immunoSEQ multiplex PCR; TCRdb keeps only in-frame clonotypes and omits some of them. Here the sample spans about 210,000 clones, approximately 84% being singletons. The chain recombines TRBV19 with TRBJ1-2; maybe TRBD1 (5 bases). Sequencing used peripheral blood. The TCR originated in a woman older than 75 with COVID-19, enrolled during active disease. This chain's CDR3 is CASRRKGNYGYTF. CDR3 DNA: TGTGCCAGTAGAAGAAAGGGGAACTATGGCTACACCTTC.